Listed below are T cell receptor beta chains from one sample, sequenced in a study of cytomegalovirus exposure and HLA in healthy donors. Profiled with immunoSEQ multiplex PCR; TCRdb holds only in-frame clones, not every one. Among 140,000 to 150,000 clones listed, 60% to 85% were seen once. Material for sequencing was PBMCs. The receptors derive from a man younger than 45 in good health and CMV-seronegative. Both conserved end residues are part of each CDR3. The D gene is left open where the match is weak. Rows may omit the clone size; those that give it use once, few, many or a size class.

>-|-|TRBV15|15|TRBJ1-3
CATSTPLGSGNTIYF
TGTGCCACCAGCACGCCACTTGGCTCTGGAAACACCATATATTTT
>-|TRBD1|TRBV4-2|15|TRBJ1-2
CASRSVGQGNYGYTF
TGTGCCAGCCGGTCTGTAGGACAGGGTAACTATGGCTACACCTTC
>once|-|TRBV5-1|14|TRBJ1-4
CASSRTASSEKLFF
TGCGCCAGCAGCCGGACAGCATCCAGTGAAAAACTGTTTTTT
>-|-|TRBV5-1|14|TRBJ1-6
CASSLGRNNSPLHF
TGCGCCAGCAGCTTGGGGCGGAACAATTCACCCCTCCACTTT
>few|-|TRBV23-1|16|TRBJ2-2
CASSQWVWGRPGELFF
TGCGCCAGCAGTCAATGGGTATGGGGGCGGCCCGGGGAGCTGTTTTTT
>-|TRBD1|TRBV9|14|TRBJ2-7
CASSVVGTGSEQYF
TGTGCCAGCAGCGTAGTCGGGACAGGGTCCGAGCAGTACTTC
>once|TRBD1|TRBV28|13|TRBJ1-1
CASSIRTGDRAFF
TGTGCCAGCAGCATTCGGACAGGGGATCGAGCTTTCTTT
>once|TRBD1|TRBV6-1|13|TRBJ1-2
CASSLQGVYGYTF
TGTGCCAGCAGCTTACAGGGGGTCTATGGCTACACCTTC
>once|TRBD1|TRBV28|13|TRBJ2-5
CASTRQGAETQYF
TGTGCCAGCACTCGACAGGGGGCTGAGACCCAGTACTTC
>-|TRBD1|TRBV28|15|TRBJ2-7
CATLTGTGAYYEQYF
TGTGCCACCTTGACTGGGACAGGGGCCTACTACGAGCAGTACTTC
>-|-|TRBV29-1|13|TRBJ2-1
CSTGEGNRNEQFF
TGCAGCACGGGAGAGGGGAATAGAAATGAGCAGTTCTTC
>-|-|TRBV7-2|13|TRBJ1-2
CASSPGLVLGYTF
TGTGCCAGCAGCCCGGGACTCGTGTTGGGCTACACCTTC
>-|-|TRBV28|12|TRBJ1-3
CAGRSGGNTIYF
TGTGCCGGGAGGAGCGGCGGAAACACCATATATTTT
>-|-|TRBV20-1|11|TRBJ1-1
CSAPQGWWAFF
TGCAGTGCTCCTCAGGGCTGGTGGGCTTTCTTT
>-|TRBD1|TRBV18|15|TRBJ1-3
CASSRDRTSGNTIYF
TGTGCCAGCTCCAGGGACAGGACCTCTGGAAACACCATATATTTT
>-|-|TRBV14|12|TRBJ2-1
CASSPFGGEQFF
TGTGCCAGCAGCCCCTTTGGAGGTGAGCAGTTCTTC
>-|TRBD1|TRBV5-6|16|TRBJ1-2
CASSSWPGGSNYGYTF
TGTGCCAGCAGCTCCTGGCCAGGGGGCAGTAACTATGGCTACACCTTC
>few|TRBD1|TRBV7-9|16|TRBJ1-1
CASSLSGQGDHSEAFF
TGTGCCAGCAGCTTATCGGGACAGGGGGATCATAGTGAAGCTTTCTTT
>-|TRBD1|TRBV4-1|17|TRBJ1-6
CASSPEGAGSANSPLHF
TGCGCCAGCAGCCCCGAGGGGGCAGGGAGCGCGAATTCACCCCTCCACTTT
>-|-|TRBV4-2|16|TRBJ2-1
CASSESRASSYNEQFF
TGTGCCAGCAGCGAATCCAGGGCCAGCTCCTACAATGAGCAGTTCTTC
>-|-|TRBV6-1|14|TRBJ1-1
CASTRFQGNTEAFF
TGTGCCAGCACCAGGTTCCAGGGGAACACTGAAGCTTTCTTT
>-|TRBD2|TRBV6-5|15|TRBJ2-3
CASRNSGASTDTQYF
TGTGCCAGCAGAAATAGCGGGGCTAGCACAGATACGCAGTATTTT
>-|-|TRBV28|12|TRBJ1-2
CASRRSSGGYTF
TGTGCCAGCAGACGTAGTTCGGGGGGCTACACCTTC
>-|-|TRBV6-1|17|TRBJ2-1
CASSVDGGGRPYNEQFF
TGTGCCAGCAGTGTCGACGGAGGAGGGAGACCCTACAATGAGCAGTTCTTC
>once|-|TRBV5-4|14|TRBJ1-2
CASSLGTGTYGYTF
TGTGCCAGCAGCTTGGGAACAGGGACCTATGGCTACACCTTC
>-|TRBD1|TRBV6-1|12|TRBJ2-7
CASSKTGNEQYF
TGTGCCAGCAGCAAGACAGGGAACGAGCAGTACTTC
>-|-|TRBV6-1|13|TRBJ2-7
CASKVGQLGEQYF
TGTGCCAGCAAGGTCGGACAGCTCGGGGAGCAGTACTTC
>-|-|TRBV20-1|11|TRBJ1-1
CSARGSTEAFF
TGCAGTGCTCGGGGGAGCACTGAAGCTTTCTTT
>-|TRBD1|TRBV28|11|TRBJ1-2
CASGDRDGYTF
TGTGCCAGCGGGGACAGGGATGGCTACACCTTC
>-|-|TRBV6-5|13|TRBJ2-7
CASSILYGDEQYF
TGTGCCAGCAGTATACTCTACGGGGACGAGCAGTACTTC
>-|TRBD1|TRBV6-1|15|TRBJ1-4
CASSAKGARSEKLFF
TGTGCCAGCAGTGCTAAGGGGGCCCGGAGTGAAAAACTGTTTTTT
>-|-|TRBV19|11|TRBJ2-2
CATTGPGELFF
TGTGCCACCACCGGTCCCGGGGAGCTGTTTTTT
>-|TRBD2|TRBV2|13|TRBJ2-5
CASSWTSGETQYF
TGTGCCAGCAGTTGGACTAGCGGGGAGACCCAGTACTTC
>-|TRBD2|TRBV28|14|TRBJ2-1
CASSFGGVYNEQFF
TGTGCCAGCAGTTTTGGGGGGGTATACAATGAGCAGTTCTTC
>-|TRBD2|TRBV19|16|TRBJ2-1
CASSIEGTTRYNEQFF
TGTGCCAGTAGTATAGAAGGGACTACCAGATACAATGAGCAGTTCTTC
>-|-|TRBV5-1|14|TRBJ2-7
CASGRGLEPYEQYF
TGCGCCAGCGGCAGGGGATTGGAACCTTACGAGCAGTACTTC
>-|TRBD1|TRBV5-1|14|TRBJ1-2
CASSPAGTALGYTF
TGCGCCAGCAGCCCCGCTGGGACAGCTCTTGGCTACACCTTC
>-|-|TRBV5-4|15|TRBJ1-4
CASSLQVSTNEKLFF
TGTGCCAGCAGCTTGCAGGTCTCAACTAATGAAAAACTGTTTTTT
>-|-|TRBV28|13|TRBJ2-3
CASSLQSTDTQYF
TGTGCCAGCAGTTTACAGTCCACAGATACGCAGTATTTT
>-|-|TRBV6-5|13|TRBJ1-1
CASTSGGILEAFF
TGTGCCAGCACTTCGGGGGGAATTCTTGAAGCTTTCTTT
>-|TRBD2|TRBV5-4|16|TRBJ2-5
CASSLASGGAQETQYF
TGTGCCAGCAGCTTGGCTAGCGGGGGGGCACAAGAGACCCAGTACTTC
>few|-|TRBV5-5|14|TRBJ1-1
CASRYDQGTTEAFF
TGTGCCAGCAGATATGATCAGGGTACCACTGAAGCTTTCTTT
>few|TRBD1|TRBV29-1|14|TRBJ2-5
CSVDPRDREETQYF
TGCAGCGTTGACCCCCGGGACAGAGAAGAGACCCAGTACTTC
>-|-|TRBV6-4|14|TRBJ1-1
CASRDTSLDTEAFF
TGTGCCAGCAGGGACACTTCGTTAGACACTGAAGCTTTCTTT
>-|TRBD2|TRBV2|14|TRBJ2-5
CASRERGGPETQYF
TGTGCCAGCAGGGAGCGGGGGGGCCCCGAGACCCAGTACTTC
>-|TRBD2|TRBV2|14|TRBJ2-5
CASSAGEGTKTQYF
TGTGCCAGCAGCGCTGGGGAGGGAACAAAGACCCAGTACTTC
>-|-|TRBV7-2|12|TRBJ1-2
CASSMRQGGYTF
TGTGCCAGCAGCATGCGCCAGGGGGGCTACACCTTC
>-|-|TRBV6-1|14|TRBJ2-7
CASSEGGGGYEQYF
TGTGCCAGCAGTGAGGGGGGAGGGGGGTACGAGCAGTACTTC
>-|-|TRBV19|15|TRBJ1-2
CASTSYGTPPRGYTF
TGTGCCAGTACCTCTTATGGGACACCACCCAGGGGCTACACCTTC
>-|-|TRBV7-9|16|TRBJ2-3
CASSPLDSLMADTQYF
TGTGCCAGCAGCCCGCTGGACAGTCTAATGGCAGATACGCAGTATTTT
>-|TRBD1|TRBV4-1|15|TRBJ1-6
CASSARDRDNSPLHF
TGCGCCAGCAGCGCCCGGGACAGGGATAATTCACCCCTCCACTTT
>-|TRBD1|TRBV5-5|15|TRBJ2-2
CASSPGTGDTGELFF
TGTGCCAGCAGCCCCGGGACAGGGGACACCGGGGAGCTGTTTTTT
>few|TRBD1|TRBV15|18|TRBJ2-3
CATSRGTGWTGSTDTQYF
TGTGCCACCAGCAGAGGGACAGGGTGGACCGGTAGCACAGATACGCAGTATTTT
>-|TRBD2|TRBV5-4|18|TRBJ2-2
CASTRREGAGGNTGELFF
TGTGCCAGCACGCGGCGGGAAGGGGCGGGGGGGAACACCGGGGAGCTGTTTTTT
>-|-|TRBV2|12|TRBJ1-4
CASRVLNEKLFF
TGTGCCAGCAGGGTCCTAAATGAAAAACTGTTTTTT
>-|TRBD1|TRBV28|16|TRBJ2-7
CASSFGGGQGFNEQYF
TGTGCCAGCAGTTTCGGGGGGGGACAGGGGTTCAACGAGCAGTACTTC
>-|-|TRBV18|12|TRBJ2-4
CASSPGRDGQDF
TGTGCCAGCTCACCAGGGCGGGATGGCCAGGACTTC